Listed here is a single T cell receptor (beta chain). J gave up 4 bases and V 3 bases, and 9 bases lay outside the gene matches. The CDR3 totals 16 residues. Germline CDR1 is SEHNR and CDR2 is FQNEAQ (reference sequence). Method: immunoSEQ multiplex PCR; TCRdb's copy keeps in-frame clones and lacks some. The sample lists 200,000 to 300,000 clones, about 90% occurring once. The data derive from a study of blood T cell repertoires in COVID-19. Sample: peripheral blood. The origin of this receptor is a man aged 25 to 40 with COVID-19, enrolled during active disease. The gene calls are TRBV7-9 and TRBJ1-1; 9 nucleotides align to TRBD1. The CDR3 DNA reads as TGTGCCAGCAGCTTCAGCGCCGGGACAGGGAGCACTGAAGCTTTCTTT. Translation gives CASSFSAGTGSTEAFF.